This TCR beta chain was sequenced for a study of Graves' ophthalmopathy and Graves' hyperthyroidism. Study at large: Before any treatment was given, at initial diagnosis, peripheral blood was collected.

This clonotype was seen more than once but under ten times. Its antigen is unknown. Scientists amplified the TCR beta CDR3 regions from RNA transcripts. An opening RT-PCR round employed HTBI primers and preceded a second-round multiplex PCR. TCRdb itself ran the multiplex PCR reads through MiXCR, one entry per CDR3 protein. The sample contains 600,000 to 700,000 distinct CDR3 sequences, just over 40% of which appear only once. Study conclusions and caveats: Forecasting of ophthalmopathy progression by the model achieved nearly 71% sensitivity and around 77% specificity. Most expanded clonotypes in thyroid above 0.001 frequency also showed up in blood.

Among the exclusions were patients with other autoimmune diseases, uncontrolled infections, pregnancy or lactation. J gave up 1 base and V 6 bases, and 7 bases lay outside the gene matches. CDR1 is MNHEY, CDR2 SMNVEV, per germline (reference sequence). The CDR3 contains 16 residues. V usage is TRBV27 and J usage is TRBJ1-5; 9 bases line up with TRBD1. Material for sequencing was peripheral blood. The receptor comes from an adult man with Graves' ophthalmopathy. CDR3 loop: CASRPGTGRSNQPQHF. The CDR3 DNA reads TGTGCCAGCAGACCGGGGACAGGGCGGAGCAATCAGCCCCAGCATTTT.